This T cell receptor (beta chain) was documented in a study of shared clonotypes between healthy human individuals. Of note for this clone: Its antigen is unknown.

Overall study findings and caveats: In general, naive subsets displayed greater estimated richness than memory subsets did.

J was trimmed by 0 bases and V by 3 bases; bases with no gene match: 11. CDR3 length: 18 residues. Germline loops: CDR1 SGHVS, CDR2 FQNEAQ. Per the original data handling: Filtering differed, since immunoSEQ gave only junction sequences and no quality scores. Profiling relied on immunoSEQ multiplex PCR, and the TCRdb table lists in-frame clones only, not all of them. V and J calls and clone size follow that table, whereas D and trimming were derived from the DNA. The table includes about 1,500,000 clones, roughly 97% detected once. The rearrangement uses TRBV7-8 and TRBJ1-5, with TRBD1 identical over 7 bases. The TCR sequence derives from a man aged 30 to 45 in good health. Material for sequencing was naive CD4+ T cells sorted from blood. Stated subset: CD45RA+ positively selected. CDR3 sequence reads: CASSFGQGGQYSNQPQHF. The CDR3 nucleotides read TGTGCCAGCAGCTTCGGTCAGGGGGGACAGTATAGCAATCAGCCCCAGCATTTT. Based on the CDR3 plus reference TRBV7-8 and TRBJ1-5, the full variable domain is GAGVSQSPRYKVAKRGQDVALRCDPISGHVSLFWYQQALGQGPEFLTYFQNEAQLDKSGLPSDRFFAERPEGSVSTLKIQRTQQEDSAVYLCASSFGQGGQYSNQPQHFGDGTRLSIL.